Listed below are T cell receptor beta chains from one sample, sequenced in a study of blood T cell repertoires in COVID-19. The data were produced by immunoSEQ multiplex PCR, yet TCRdb's version contains in-frame clones alone and is incomplete. The repertoire includes about 38,000 clones, around four fifths of them detected once, and approximately 1.6% sits in the top ten. Input material: peripheral blood. The receptors shown here come from a man between 60 and 75 years old with COVID-19, enrolled during active disease. Both conserved end residues are part of each CDR3. D genes are given only for firm matches. Clone size appears in some rows only: once, few, many, or a class for an expanded clone.

NA,TRBJ1-1,TRBV6-1,19,NA,TGTGCCAGCAGTGATCAAGGGTTAGGTGGGGCCCCTTCGGACACTGAAGCTTTCTTT,CASSDQGLGGAPSDTEAFF
NA,TRBJ2-1,TRBV7-2,15,NA,TGTGCCAGCAGCCCAGGGCCCACAACCTACAATGAGCAGTTCTTC,CASSPGPTTYNEQFF
NA,TRBJ1-5,TRBV6-5,13,NA,TGTGCCAGTGGGCTATCAGGGAATCAGCCCCAGCATTTT,CASGLSGNQPQHF
NA,TRBJ2-5,TRBV4-2,15,few,TGTGCCAGCAGCCAAGGTCGCATAGACCAAGAGACCCAGTACTTC,CASSQGRIDQETQYF
NA,TRBJ2-7,TRBV6-2/TRBV6-3,14,NA,TGTGCCAGCAGTGGACAGTTTCTCTCCTACGAGCAGTACTTC,CASSGQFLSYEQYF
NA,TRBJ1-1,TRBV14,18,NA,TGTGCCAGCAGCCAAGTGGAGGGACTACTTAACAGGTCTACTGAAGCTTTCTTT,CASSQVEGLLNRSTEAFF
NA,TRBJ1-1,TRBV5-4,15,NA,TGTGCCAGCAGCTTGGGACAGGCGAAGAACACTGAAGCTTTCTTT,CASSLGQAKNTEAFF
TRBD1,TRBJ1-6,TRBV15,17,NA,TGTGCCACTTCTGCCCCGGGACAGGGAGAGCGAGACTCACCCCTCCACTTT,CATSAPGQGERDSPLHF
TRBD2,TRBJ2-1,TRBV7-9,15,NA,TGTGCCAGCACCTGGGGCGGGAGTTGGTACAATGAGCAGTTCTTC,CASTWGGSWYNEQFF
NA,TRBJ1-1,TRBV10-3,11,NA,TGTGCCATTGGACGGGGCACTGAAGCTTTCTTT,CAIGRGTEAFF
NA,TRBJ1-1,TRBV19,12,NA,TGTGCCAGTAGTTTCCGACAGACTGAAGCTTTCTTT,CASSFRQTEAFF
TRBD1,TRBJ2-7,TRBV30,15,NA,TGTGCCTGGAGTGTCTTCGACAGGGGTGGCTACGAGCAGTACTTC,CAWSVFDRGGYEQYF
NA,TRBJ2-7,TRBV6-2/TRBV6-3,13,NA,TGTGCCAGCAGTTCGACAGGAATCTACGAGCAGTACTTC,CASSSTGIYEQYF